These 18 T cell receptor beta chains were all obtained from the same sample, sequenced in a study of identical twins. TCRdb itself ran the 5' RACE reads through MiXCR, one entry per CDR3 protein. The sample lists roughly 1,500,000 distinct CDR3 sequences, 25% to 35% seen once, with approximately 0.25% in the top ten. Sequences were obtained from cord blood. The receptor source for this set is a newborn girl in good health.

J is TRBJ1-2 and V is TRBV21-1. TRBV21-1 counts as a pseudogene. This CDR3 contains 16 residues. The CDR3 spells CASSKGSDGFLYGYTF. The CDR3 region has the DNA TGTGCCAGCAGCAAGGGATCGGACGGATTTCTCTATGGCTACACCTTC.

This clonotype appeared many times. V usage is TRBV10-3 and J usage is TRBJ2-7, with 8 bases that match TRBD1. The ends lost 8 bases at V and 1 base at J; junction bases unmatched: 13. The CDR3 spans 16 residues. Germline V gene sequence: CDR1 ENHRY, CDR2 SYGVKD. The DNA of the CDR3 is TGTGCCATCTCCGGGACAGGAGTACTTTTATCCTACGAGCAGTACTTC. It codes for CAISGTGVLLSYEQYF.

The chain recombines TRBV29-1 with TRBJ2-3, with 8 bases lining up with TRBD1. Germline V lookup: CDR1 SQVTM, CDR2 ANQGSEA. Trimming took 2 bases from V and 1 from J; bases not matched to a gene: 2. There are 14 residues in the CDR3. CDR3 nucleotide sequence: TGCAGCGTTGAAAGGGGACAGGGCACAGATACGCAGTATTTT. Its translation: CSVERGQGTDTQYF.

V is TRBV4-1 and J is TRBJ2-3, with D unresolved. Germline assignment: CDR1 MGHRA and CDR2 YSYEKL. CDR3 length equals 15 residues. V lost 0 bases, J lost 1 base, and 8 bases lay in between. The chain's CDR3 is CASSQDSNRTDTQYF. CDR3 nucleotides: TGCGCCAGCAGCCAAGATAGCAATCGCACAGATACGCAGTATTTT.

This clonotype was counted many times. The chain joins TRBV5-1 to TRBJ2-3; D assignment may be TRBD1 or TRBD2 (5 bases each). CDR3 length equals 15 residues. Between the trimmed V and J ends, which lost 0 bases and 2 bases, there was a span of 10 bases. CDR1 is SGHRS, CDR2 YFSETQ, per germline. This chain's CDR3 is CASSLVGVHTDTQYF. CDR3 nucleotide sequence: TGCGCCAGCAGCTTGGTGGGGGTTCACACAGATACGCAGTATTTT.

This clonotype has more than one count but fewer than ten. This chain uses TRBV6-5 with TRBJ2-1; 8 bases fit TRBD2. The CDR3 loop spans 14 amino acids. V shed 7 bases and J 8 bases; nucleotides not matched to a gene: 10. CDR1 is MNHEY and CDR2 is SVGAGI in the germline V gene. As DNA, the CDR3 is TGTGCCAGCACCCGTCCCGGGACTAGGTATGAGCAGTTCTTC. Protein product: CASTRPGTRYEQFF.

The chain couples TRBV5-1 to TRBJ2-4; D may be TRBD1 or TRBD2 (5 bases each). CDR1 is SGHRS, CDR2 YFSETQ, per germline. The CDR3 has 13 residues. V lost 3 bases and J 6 bases, leaving 10 bases between the germline ends. CDR3: CASSSGPGNIQYF. Written as DNA, the CDR3 is TGCGCCAGCAGCTCGGGGCCTGGAAACATTCAGTACTTC.

The table lists this clonotype with a few counts. The J gene is TRBJ2-1, the V gene TRBV6-6, with 10 positions matching TRBD2. The CDR3 consists of 16 residues. V lost 2 bases, J lost 5 bases, and 6 bases stayed unmatched. Germline V gene data show CDR1 as MNHNY and CDR2 as SVGAGI (reference sequence). The CDR3 DNA sequence: TGTGCCAGCAGTTACCAAAGGACTAGCGGAAACAATGAGCAGTTCTTC. It codes for CASSYQRTSGNNEQFF.

As concerns this clonotype: An end of the junction does not agree with germline; a read error may underlie this. This chain uses TRBV5-1 with TRBJ2-3; D possibly matches TRBD1 or TRBD2 (5 bases each). Germline V lookup: CDR1 SGHRS, CDR2 YFSETQ. The CDR3 runs 15 residues. CDR3 amino acids: CASSLERGRTYTQYF. CDR3 nucleotide sequence: TGCGCCAGCAGCTTGGAGAGGGGTCGCACATATACGCAGTATTTT.

This clonotype was seen a few times. CDR3 loop: CASSPWTGAISYSNQPQHF. The CDR3 DNA is TGTGCCAGCAGTCCCTGGACAGGGGCTATATCCTATAGCAATCAGCCCCAGCATTTT. This chain joins TRBV6-1 and TRBJ1-5, with 9 bases matching TRBD1. The germline V gene has CDR1 MNHNS and CDR2 SASEGT. Trimming took 5 bases from V and 0 from J; bases not matched to a gene: 14. The CDR3 length is 19 residues.

The chain carries TRBV2 and TRBJ1-2; TRBD1 matches at 7 bases. Per germline, CDR1 SNHLY and CDR2 FYNNEI. The CDR3 loop spans 15 amino acids. V trimming: 1 base; J trimming: 1 base; junction bases outside the gene matches: 3. The CDR3 region has the DNA TGTGCCAGCAGTGAAGAGACAGGGAGTAACTATGGCTACACCTTC. Translating gives CASSEETGSNYGYTF. The full variable domain, in which reference TRBV2 and TRBJ1-2 provide the parts outside the CDR3, is EPEVTQTPSHQVTQMGQEVILRCVPISNHLYFYWYRQILGQKVEFLVSFYNNEISEKSEIFDDQFSVERPDGSNFTLKIRSTKLEDSAMYFCASSEETGSNYGYTFGSGTRLTVV.

The sample holds a few counts of this clonotype. V usage is TRBV21-1 and J usage is TRBJ2-1. TRBV21-1 represents a pseudogene. The CDR3 loop spans 12 amino acids. CDR3 in DNA: TGTGCCAGCAGCAAAGGATCAAATGAGCAGTTCTTC. Translation: CASSKGSNEQFF.

This clonotype was observed at least ten times. The J gene is TRBJ2-1, the V gene TRBV9, with 10 bases matching TRBD2. Germline CDR1 is SGDLS and CDR2 is YYNGEE. This CDR3 region has 15 residues. Trimming at V came to 1 base and at J to 5 bases, leaving 3 bases not matched to a gene. The CDR3 bases are TGTGCCAGCAGCGTAAGCGGGGGGGAAGACAATGAGCAGTTCTTC. Translation: CASSVSGGEDNEQFF.

The chain couples TRBV20-1 to TRBJ1-1; D call uncertain. Trimming stripped 7 bases from V and 5 bases from J, with 17 bases between. The CDR3 is 13 residues long. CDR1 DFQATT and CDR2 SNEGSKA come from the germline V gene (reference sequence). In nucleotides, the CDR3 is TGCAGTGGTCAAGGCAGCTTCGAGACTGAAGCTTTCTTT. Translated, it gives CSGQGSFETEAFF.

The chain uses TRBV4-1 and TRBJ2-1; TRBD2 aligns across 14 bases. The V gene's germline CDR1 is MGHRA and CDR2 YSYEKL. The CDR3 covers 18 residues. V gave up 2 bases and J gave up 2 bases; unmatched junction bases: 5. CDR3 sequence: CASSQRLAGGRTYNEQFF. The CDR3, as DNA: TGCGCCAGCAGCCAAAGACTAGCGGGAGGGCGGACCTACAATGAGCAGTTCTTC.

The V and J genes are TRBV12-5 and TRBJ1-1; 7 bases agree with TRBD1. CDR3 length: 12 residues. The germline V gene encodes CDR1 LGHNT and CDR2 FRNRAP. Unmatched junction bases numbered 0, after V lost 2 bases and J lost 6 bases. CDR3 region: CASGLQGAEAFF. In DNA form, the CDR3 reads TGTGCTAGTGGTTTGCAGGGGGCTGAAGCTTTCTTT.

The CDR3 protein is CASSIAGDSTDTQYF. In DNA form, the CDR3 reads TGTGCCAGCAGCATCGCGGGAGATAGCACAGATACGCAGTATTTT. The rearrangement joins TRBV9 to TRBJ2-3; 7 nucleotides line up with TRBD2. The CDR3 is 15 amino acids. Germline assignment: CDR1 SGDLS and CDR2 YYNGEE. V was pared by 4 bases and J by 0 bases, with 5 bases of the junction left unmatched.

This clonotype was observed a handful of times. The V call is TRBV29-1, the J call TRBJ1-2; 8 nucleotides line up with TRBD1. Germline V lookup: CDR1 SQVTM, CDR2 ANQGSEA. CDR3 length equals 12 residues. Trimming at V came to 6 bases and at J to 4 bases, leaving 4 bases not matched to a gene. The CDR3 DNA sequence: TGCAGCGTCGACGGACAGGGCTATGGCTACACCTTC. It codes for CSVDGQGYGYTF.